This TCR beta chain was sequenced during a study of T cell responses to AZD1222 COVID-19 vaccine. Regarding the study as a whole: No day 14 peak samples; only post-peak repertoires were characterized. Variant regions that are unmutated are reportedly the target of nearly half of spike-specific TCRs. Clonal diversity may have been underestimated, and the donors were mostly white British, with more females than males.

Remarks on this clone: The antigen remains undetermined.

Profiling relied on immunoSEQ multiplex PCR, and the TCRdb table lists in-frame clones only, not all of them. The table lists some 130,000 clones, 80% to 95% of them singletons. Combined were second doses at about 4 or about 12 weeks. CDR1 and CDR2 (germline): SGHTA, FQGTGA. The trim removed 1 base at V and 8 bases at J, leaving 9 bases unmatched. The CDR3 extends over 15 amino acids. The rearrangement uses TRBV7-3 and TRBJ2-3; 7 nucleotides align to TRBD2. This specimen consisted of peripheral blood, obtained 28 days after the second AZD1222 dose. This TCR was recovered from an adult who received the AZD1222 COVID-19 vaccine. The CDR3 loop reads CASSLNRGGEVTQYF. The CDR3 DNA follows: TGTGCCAGCAGCTTAAATCGCGGGGGTGAGGTTACGCAGTATTTT.